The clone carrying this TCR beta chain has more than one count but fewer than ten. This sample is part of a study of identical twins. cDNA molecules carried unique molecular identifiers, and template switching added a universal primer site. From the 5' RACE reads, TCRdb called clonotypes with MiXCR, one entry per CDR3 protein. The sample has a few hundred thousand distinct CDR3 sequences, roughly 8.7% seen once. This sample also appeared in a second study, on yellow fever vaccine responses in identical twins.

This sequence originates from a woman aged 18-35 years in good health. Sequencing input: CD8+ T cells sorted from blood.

For the CDR3, the DNA is TGTGCCAGCAGCCTCACAGGGAACCCCTACGAGCAGTACTTC. It is translated as CASSLTGNPYEQYF. V is TRBV27 and J is TRBJ2-7; possibly TRBD1 for D (6 bases). Trimming shortened V by 6 bases and J by 2 bases, and 14 bases separated the two germline ends. This CDR3 comprises 14 residues. The V gene's germline CDR1 is MNHEY and CDR2 SMNVEV (reference sequence).